This paragraph reports one TCR beta chain. Its antigen is currently unknown. The CDR3 consists of 15 residues. With V trimmed by 8 bases and J by 5 bases, 8 bases remained unmatched. Germline V gene lookup returns CDR1 SNHLY and CDR2 FYNNEI. The sample belongs to a study of identical twins. Study results and caveats: Insertion counts were lower in abundant cord blood beta clonotypes, a trend that memory repertoires did not show. Out-of-frame alpha sequences common to twins exhibited a surplus of low generation probability. Invariant T cells like MAIT and iNKT could partly confound the zero-insertion analyses.

Carrying unique molecular identifiers, the cDNA also gained a universal primer site through template switching. From the 5' RACE reads, TCRdb called clonotypes with MiXCR, one entry per CDR3 protein. There are roughly 710,000 distinct CDR3 sequences in the sample; approximately 6% occur only once, and approximately 1.6% lies in the top ten. Sequencing was carried out using naive T cells sorted from blood. The rearrangement uses TRBV2 and TRBJ2-2, with 10 bases that match TRBD2. This TCR derives from a man aged 18 to 29 in good health. This chain's CDR3 is CASAGLAGVTGELFF. The CDR3 DNA reads TGTGCCAGCGCCGGTCTAGCGGGAGTTACCGGGGAGCTGTTTTTT.